The sequence of this T cell receptor (beta chain) was determined in a study of blood T cell repertoires in COVID-19. Whole-study context: Samples of COVID-19 (acute and convalescent) were obtained from the United States, Italy and Spain. T cells, B-cell-depleted T cells, or PBMCs provided the cDNA or gDNA that served as material.

This CDR3 has 17 amino acids. With 5 bases clipped from V and 3 bases from J, the junction kept 14 bases outside the gene matches. Germline CDR1 MNHEY, CDR2 SMNVEV (reference sequence). Per the authors' pipeline: Reference gene primer amplification yielded estimated nucleated cell counts. Clones were read by immunoSEQ multiplex PCR, and TCRdb kept only the in-frame ones, dropping some. The V and J calls and clone size are taken from that table; D and trimming were inferred from the DNA. The table has over 90,000 clones, 88% seen once. Sequenced: peripheral blood. V gene TRBV27 combines with J gene TRBJ2-3; 7 positions agree with TRBD2. The receptor was derived from a human donor in a cohort sampled during active COVID-19. This CDR3 reads CASSGYGEGRGTDTQYF. The CDR3 region has the DNA TGTGCCAGCAGTGGCTACGGGGAGGGCCGCGGGACAGATACGCAGTATTTT.